In this sample, the clone carrying this TCR beta chain turned up a few times. Profiling relied on immunoSEQ multiplex PCR, and the TCRdb table lists in-frame clones only, not all of them. The data hold roughly 13,000 clones, with 85% to 90% observed a single time. The data stem from a study of monozygotic twins with cystic fibrosis. This CDR3 has 13 amino acids. V gave up 2 bases and J gave up 4 bases, with 9 bases separating them. The germline CDR1 and CDR2 sequences are MNHNS and SASEGT. This chain connects TRBV6-1 to TRBJ2-7; D possibly corresponds to TRBD2 (6 bases). Specimen: blood. This TCR was sampled from a boy younger than 18 with cystic fibrosis. The CDR3 DNA sequence: TGTGCCAGCAGTGAACGCGGGGTATACGAGCAGTACTTC. This gives the protein CASSERGVYEQYF.